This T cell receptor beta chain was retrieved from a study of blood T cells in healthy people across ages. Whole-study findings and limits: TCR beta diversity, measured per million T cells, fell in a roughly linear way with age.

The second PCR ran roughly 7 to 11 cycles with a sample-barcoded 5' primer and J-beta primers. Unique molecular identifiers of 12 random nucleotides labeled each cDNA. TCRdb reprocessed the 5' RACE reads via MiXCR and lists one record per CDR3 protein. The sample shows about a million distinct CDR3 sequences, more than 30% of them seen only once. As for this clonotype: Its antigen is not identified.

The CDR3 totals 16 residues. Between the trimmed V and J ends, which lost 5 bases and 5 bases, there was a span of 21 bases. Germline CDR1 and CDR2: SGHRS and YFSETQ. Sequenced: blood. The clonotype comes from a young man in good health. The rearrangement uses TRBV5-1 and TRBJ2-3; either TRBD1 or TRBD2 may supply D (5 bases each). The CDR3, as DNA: TGCGCCAGCAGAAACCGGGACGTACTAGTGGGAGATACGCAGTATTTT. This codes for CASRNRDVLVGDTQYF.